This T cell receptor beta chain was obtained from a study of cytotoxic CD8 clonotypes in ibrutinib-treated CLL. General observations from the study: Clonality climbed at ibrutinib response, then dropped toward baseline at progression. Under treatment, the uncommon public clonotypes either contracted or remained stable.

This clone was observed once. Its antigen is unidentified. This CDR3 is 13 amino acids long. CDR1 SGHNT and CDR2 YYREEE come from the germline V gene (reference sequence). The V end lost 4 bases, the J end lost 0 bases, and 7 bases lay between the germline ends. Profiled with immunoSEQ multiplex PCR; TCRdb holds only in-frame clones, not every one. The repertoire includes roughly 220,000 clones, about three quarters of them detected once, and about 6% sits in the top ten. This chain links TRBV5-4 with TRBJ1-2, with D maybe TRBD1 (5 bases). The clonotype originates from a human donor with chronic lymphocytic leukemia. Material: PBMCs, obtained after 12 months of ibrutinib treatment. This CDR3 is CASSATANYGYTF. The CDR3 nucleotides read TGTGCCAGCAGCGCGACAGCTAACTATGGCTACACCTTC.